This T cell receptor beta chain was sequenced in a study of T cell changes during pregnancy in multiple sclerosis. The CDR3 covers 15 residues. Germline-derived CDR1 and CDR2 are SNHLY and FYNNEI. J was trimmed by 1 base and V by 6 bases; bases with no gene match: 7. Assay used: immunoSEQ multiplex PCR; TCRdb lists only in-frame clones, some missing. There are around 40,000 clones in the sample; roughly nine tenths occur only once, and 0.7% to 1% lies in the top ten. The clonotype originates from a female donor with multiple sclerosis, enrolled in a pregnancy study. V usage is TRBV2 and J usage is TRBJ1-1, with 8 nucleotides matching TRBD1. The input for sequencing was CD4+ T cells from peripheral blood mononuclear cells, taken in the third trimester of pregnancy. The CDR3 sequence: CASRERQGRNTEAFF. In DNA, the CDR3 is TGTGCCAGCAGGGAAAGACAGGGGAGGAACACTGAAGCTTTCTTT.